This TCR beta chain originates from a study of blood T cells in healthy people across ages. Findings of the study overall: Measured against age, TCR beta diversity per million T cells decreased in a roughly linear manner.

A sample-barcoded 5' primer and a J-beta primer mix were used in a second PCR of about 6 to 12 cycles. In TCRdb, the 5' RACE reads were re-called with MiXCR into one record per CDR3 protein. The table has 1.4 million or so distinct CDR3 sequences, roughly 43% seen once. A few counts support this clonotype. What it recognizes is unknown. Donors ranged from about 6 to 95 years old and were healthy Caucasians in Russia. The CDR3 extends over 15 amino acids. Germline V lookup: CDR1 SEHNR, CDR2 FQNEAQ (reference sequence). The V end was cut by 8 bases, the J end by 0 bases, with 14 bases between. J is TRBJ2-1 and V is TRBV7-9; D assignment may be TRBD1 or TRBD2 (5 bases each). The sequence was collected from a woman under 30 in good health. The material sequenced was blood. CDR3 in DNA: TGTGCCAGCGCTCCGGGGCCGAGCTCCTACAATGAGCAGTTCTTC. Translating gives CASAPGPSSYNEQFF.